This T cell receptor beta chain is drawn from a study of cytomegalovirus exposure and HLA in healthy donors (dated 2017 in TCRdb). With regard to the full study: An earlier analysis of about 560 of the donors reported approximately 300 Gb of sequence data and around 100 million unique TCR beta sequences obtained from roughly 180 million T cells. An early release that covered about 600 HLA-typed donors contained about 300 gigabases of sequencing data and 80 million or so unique TCR sequences. Among the approximately 400 genotyped donors, around 81% belonged to the genetic ancestry cluster associated with self-reported Caucasian donors. The study aimed to test whether cataloging public T cell receptors could reveal signatures of past pathogen exposure. The study profiled the T cell repertoires of more than 500 subjects by immunosequencing and related them to cytomegalovirus serostatus. Along with the roughly 700-subject first cohort, a separate validation cohort of 120 different subjects was used. High-throughput TCR immunosequencing, statistical association of individual TCRs with disease status, and machine learning were combined to predict cytomegalovirus infection status. To study patterns of TCR occurrence, a later analysis re-analyzed previously published TCR beta repertoires from 600 to 750 donors and added high-resolution HLA genotyping. Rather than drawing on any new phenotypic data, the later analysis identified candidate immune exposures from TCR beta sequences and the way those sequences occurred across donors. In an earlier analysis of roughly 580 of the donors, high-throughput TCR beta sequencing was used to judge whether each TCR beta V gene segment behaved as functional or pseudogenic. Donor age, sex, ethnicity and CMV serostatus were collected together with the repertoire data. In a later genetic analysis, genome-wide SNP genotypes for about three fifths of the roughly 670 donors were used, and that subset was treated as a discovery cohort. All discovery cohort repertoires had been generated on a single sequencing platform. HLA typing included class I and class II loci at four-digit resolution. The number of typed donors differed by locus: about 629-630 for A, B, C, DRB1 and DQB1; 500 to 550 for DQA1; about 600 for DPA1; and roughly 470 for DPB1. Four or five DR-DQ haplotypes were handled as single units for association and clustering, since linkage in the cohort was strong. Among about 400 genotyped donors of the cohort, an average of roughly 230,000 unique TCR beta nucleotide sequences was sequenced per donor, of which approximately 19% were non-productive.

On this clone: Its antigen is unknown. Nothing much larger sits one base from this clone, and base qualities are not available.

The full study reports these points: Linkage disequilibrium might explain the correlated functional status among segregating V segments, but an unknown experimental factor could not be excluded. Immune exposure information for the cohort was limited to CMV serostatus. In a later analysis, the rate of TCR association differed among HLA loci, with DRB1 alleles having the most associated TCRs and HLA-C alleles having the fewest. Because HLA typing was unavailable for some donors at each locus, only the typed subset was used in association tests. In vitro tests confirmed that a few of the cytomegalovirus-associated TCR beta chains recognize cytomegalovirus antigens. Only TCR beta chains were sequenced in this cohort, and the absence of alpha or paired-chain data limited detectable features. The classifier was reported to diagnose cytomegalovirus status with high specificity and sensitivity in both the original cohort and the validation cohort. The 87-base-pair reads could not distinguish some IMGT-functional V segments, including TRBV6-2 and TRBV6-3, so those segments were excluded. While some public TCRs were present in many individuals, most TCR sequences turned up only very rarely across donors. Broadly in line with IMGT annotations, most TCR beta V segments showed up in productive rearrangements about 90% or about 30% of the time in an earlier analysis of several hundred of the donors. A later genetic analysis associated a missense DCLRE1C variant with V-gene and J-gene trimming of TCR beta chains, and an independent cohort replicated the association. Presence/absence analyses assumed roughly uniform sequencing depth across donors, an assumption that may not hold. Seventeen rarely observed V segments, including chromosome 9 orphons, were excluded from the earlier analysis of approximately 500 of the donors because counts were too low. The authors suggested that the approach could potentially be extended to other disease states and immunological phenotypes. According to a later genetic analysis, donors in an Asian-associated ancestry cluster had fewer N-insertions in productive TCRs than the approximately 630-donor mean. A cluster of highly shared sequence variants was judged likely to represent a technical artifact of the sequencing pipeline. When HLA alleles, especially DR and DQ, strongly co-occurred, attributing TCR associations to individual alleles was difficult. Several of the top co-occurrence clusters appeared to be linked to parvovirus B19, influenza, CMV and Epstein-Barr virus, according to a later analysis. A further reported finding was that TCR beta sequences accurately predicted the HLA-A and HLA-B alleles for most subjects in the first cohort. Compared with equally common non-associated chains, HLA-associated TCR beta chains in a later analysis were more clonally expanded and had lower generation probabilities. The study gave a list of 150 to 200 TCR beta chains associated with cytomegalovirus. In a later analysis, most CMV-associated TCR beta chains were found to appear HLA-restricted, with HLA associations seemingly driven largely by CMV exposure. Specific HLA alleles were associated with 15,000 to 20,000 TCR beta sequences at a false discovery rate of 0.05 in a later analysis.

The library was prepared using the immunoSEQ multiplex PCR assay. For the multiplex PCR, a mixture combining 60 forward primers for TCR Vbeta segments and 13 reverse primers for TCR Jbeta segments was used. Amplification of the CDR3 region of rearranged TCR beta genes was performed with a multiplex PCR assay on genomic DNA. The Illumina HiSeq System was used to sequence the amplified TCR beta libraries as 87-base-pair reads. The original methods were these. In a later analysis, tens of millions of unique TCR beta chains were counted across the 650 to 750 repertoires, and around 10 million of these chains were shared by at least two donors. Raw reads were error-corrected and collapsed into unique sequences with a nearest-neighbor algorithm that merged closely related sequences to remove PCR and sequencing errors. CDR3 sequences were aligned to IMGT reference sequences to assign V, D and J gene segments. For a sequence to be retained, a match of at least six nucleotides to both a V gene segment and a J gene segment was required. Rearrangements were classified as productive when the CDR3 lacked stop codons and remained in frame with V and J, and all other rearrangements were classified as non-productive. CDR3 was defined according to IMGT convention as the region running from the second conserved V-encoded cysteine to the conserved J-encoded phenylalanine. The earlier analysis of 550 to 650 of the donors excluded any sequence lacking an unambiguous match to a single V gene segment. In an earlier analysis of 450 to 700 of the donors, V segments were called functional above 56.7% productive rearrangements and were called segregating when the between-donor standard deviation exceeded 5%. To diagnose cytomegalovirus status from the catalog of TCR beta chain sequences, a statistical classification framework was built. A later analysis assigned V and J genes by comparing TCR nucleotide sequences with IMGT/GENE-DB human TR gene sequences. A later analysis assigned CDR3 sequences and most-parsimonious VDJ recombination scenarios with the TCRdist pipeline. In a later analysis, every TCR beta chain was defined by the combination of its CDR3 amino acid sequence and its V-gene family, and reads without a unique V-gene family were dropped. A later analysis removed several hundred highly shared, low-generation-probability nucleotide sequences to deal with suspected cross-contamination and a sequencing artifact. For each public chain, a later analysis derived a clonal expansion index from normalized ranks of inferred template counts within each repertoire. Generation probabilities in a later analysis came from a VDJ recombination model fitted to out-of-frame rearrangements, and those results were checked against IGoR. In a later analysis, TCR-TCR, TCR-HLA and TCR-CMV co-occurrence was scored with hypergeometric tests, and a repertoire-size bias correction was applied to TCR pairs. A later analysis estimated false discovery rates by permuting HLA or CMV assignments 20 times. In a later analysis, co-occurring TCRs were grouped using DBSCAN, and TCRdist sequence similarity was added for clustering within HLA-allele-positive subsets. Co-occurrence clustering excluded repertoires with fewer than 30,000 or more than 120,000 public chains, plus five with anomalous nucleotide sharing. TCRdb re-hosts the immuneACCESS table, in-frame sequences only. Its copies lack some clones; in the studies checked, an unresolved V gene accounts for under half of them, and the cause for the rest is not known. The V and J calls and clone size are taken from that table; D and trimming were inferred from the DNA. Across this sample there are fewer than 250,000 clones, with roughly 82% seen only once. The ten largest clones add up to about 6.1% of the sample.

There are 15 amino acids in the CDR3, from cysteine to phenylalanine inclusive. Kept here is only the CDR3 DNA, which spans 45 bases and is read in frame from base 1. From the germline V gene, CDR1 is MGHRA and CDR2 is YSYEKL. V sheds 0 bases and J sheds 0 bases, leaving 6 bases between their ends. The cohort comprised fewer than 700 healthy bone marrow donors. At the time of sampling, all cohort members were nominally healthy, though unrecorded immune exposures were likely present. The donor was CMV seropositive and belonged to the group of 250 to 350 seropositive cohort members. A peripheral blood sample was collected from each donor, and TCR beta sequencing was performed on peripheral blood mononuclear cells. The Qiagen DNeasy Blood Extraction Kit was used to extract genomic DNA from the blood cell samples.

The source is a man aged 40-55 years in good health and CMV-seropositive. The rearrangement combines TRBV4-1 with TRBJ2-1, with the D gene not clear enough to name. Material for sequencing was PBMCs. The CDR3 protein sequence reads: CASSQDEFSYNEQFF. At the DNA level, the sequence is TGCGCCAGCAGCCAAGATGAGTTCTCCTACAATGAGCAGTTCTTC.